The present entry profiles one TCR beta chain with its context. The germline V gene has CDR1 MGHRA and CDR2 YSYEKL. Trimming took off 0 bases at V and 4 bases at J, with 13 bases between the two ends. This CDR3 is built from 16 residues. The data were obtained in a study of control samples from healthy donors and cancer patients. Measured with immunoSEQ multiplex PCR; TCRdb has only the in-frame clones, and not every one. The top ten hold 1.7% of the sample, which has roughly 150,000 clones, 88% seen once. This clonotype was obtained from a young man in good health. This chain uses TRBV4-1 with TRBJ2-1, with D hard to call. The sample taken for sequencing was blood. The CDR3 region has the DNA TGCGCCAGCAGCCAAGAATCTGTATCGCGGTACAATGAGCAGTTCTTC. It specifies CASSQESVSRYNEQFF.